This passage covers 32 T cell receptor beta chains from one sample sequenced in a study of blood T cell repertoires in COVID-19. Repertoires were generated with immunoSEQ multiplex PCR, while TCRdb's copy carries only in-frame clones and drops some. Among about 21,000 clones, approximately 91% were seen once, and the ten largest hold roughly 11%. The material sequenced was peripheral blood. The receptors come from a human donor in a cohort sampled during active COVID-19.

J is TRBJ1-1 and V is TRBV30; TRBD1 might be the D (6 bases). CDR3 length equals 16 residues. Germline CDR1 and CDR2: GTSNPN and SVGIG (reference sequence). V lost 2 bases and J 4 bases, leaving 20 bases between the germline ends. The CDR3 loop reads CAWSPLGAGVGTEAFF. CDR3 sequence (DNA): TGTGCCTGGAGTCCTCTTGGGGCAGGGGTGGGCACTGAAGCTTTCTTT.

V is TRBV7-6 and J is TRBJ2-5, with 7 bases that match TRBD1. CDR1 is SGHVS and CDR2 is FNYEAQ in the germline V gene. V trimming: 5 bases; J trimming: 5 bases; junction bases outside the gene matches: 20. This CDR3 region has 18 residues. The CDR3: CASSPTTAGTEYGETQYF. For the CDR3, the DNA is TGTGCCAGCAGCCCCACCACGGCCGGGACAGAGTATGGGGAGACCCAGTACTTC.

This clone appeared a few times. The rearrangement joins TRBV19 to TRBJ1-6, with D perhaps matching TRBD1 (5 bases). Germline V gene lookup returns CDR1 LNHDA and CDR2 SQIVND (reference sequence). Deletions cut 3 bases from V and 10 bases from J, with 10 bases between. There are 13 residues in the CDR3. The CDR3 loop is CASSIRGDSPLHF. The CDR3 DNA reads as TGTGCCAGTAGTATTCGGGGGGACTCACCCCTCCACTTT. The variable domain in full, completed from reference TRBV19 and TRBJ1-6, reads DGGITQSPKYLFRKEGQNVTLSCEQNLNHDAMYWYRQDPGQGLRLIYYSQIVNDFQKGDIAEGYSVSREKKESFPLTVTSAQKNPTAFYLCASSIRGDSPLHFGNGTRLTVT.

The rearrangement uses TRBV5-1 and TRBJ2-3, with 11 bases lining up with TRBD2. With V trimmed by 4 bases and J by 8 bases, 9 bases remained unmatched. CDR1 SGHRS and CDR2 YFSETQ come from the germline V gene. This CDR3 contains 15 residues. CDR3 DNA: TGCGCCAGCAGCCGTGGTAGCGGGGGGGATGGTACGCAGTATTTT. Translated: CASSRGSGGDGTQYF.

CDR3 nucleotide sequence: TGTGCCAGTAGTAGGCGATCCGGGATTGAGCAGTTCTTC. Its translation: CASSRRSGIEQFF. The rearrangement uses TRBV19 and TRBJ2-1; TRBD2 might be the D (5 bases). The CDR3 is 13 amino acids. Trimming left V 4 bases short and J 9 bases short, with 13 bases between. Per the germline V gene, CDR1 is LNHDA and CDR2 is SQIVND (reference sequence). Complete variable domain (other parts from reference TRBV19 and TRBJ2-1): DGGITQSPKYLFRKEGQNVTLSCEQNLNHDAMYWYRQDPGQGLRLIYYSQIVNDFQKGDIAEGYSVSREKKESFPLTVTSAQKNPTAFYLCASSRRSGIEQFFGPGTRLTVL.

In its sample, this clone was seen once. The V call is TRBV12-3 or TRBV12-4, the J call TRBJ1-2; weak D call: TRBD1 (6 bases). V lost 3 bases and J 7 bases, leaving 9 bases between the germline ends. This CDR3 contains 12 residues. The CDR3 loop reads CASSFSRGGYTF. CDR3 DNA: TGTGCCAGCAGTTTTTCCAGGGGTGGCTACACCTTC.

The V call is TRBV2, the J call TRBJ1-5; 9 positions match TRBD1. The CDR3 covers 14 residues. Germline V gene sequence: CDR1 SNHLY, CDR2 FYNNEI. V was pared by 5 bases and J by 6 bases, with 5 bases of the junction left unmatched. The CDR3 DNA is TGTGCCAGCAGTTCACAGGGGGCAGGTCAGCCCCAGCATTTT. Its protein product is CASSSQGAGQPQHF.

The rearrangement joins TRBV25-1 to TRBJ2-3, with 10 bases aligning to TRBD2. Germline V gene data show CDR1 as MGHDK and CDR2 as SYGVNS. V lost 6 bases and J lost 6; bases outside the gene matches: 6. The CDR3 is 14 amino acids. The CDR3 here is CASSYSGGIDTQYF. As DNA, the CDR3 is TGTGCCAGCAGCTATAGCGGGGGGATCGATACGCAGTATTTT.

The chain combines TRBV6-5 with TRBJ2-5; a weak D match, TRBD2 (6 bases). CDR1 MNHEY and CDR2 SVGAGI come from the germline V gene. The CDR3 length is 15 residues. The ends were cut back, 8 bases at V and 1 base at J, with 17 bases in the middle. CDR3 loop: CASRFRGESQETQYF. The CDR3 DNA sequence: TGTGCCAGCCGGTTCCGCGGGGAGAGCCAAGAGACCCAGTACTTC.

V usage is TRBV3-1 (or the pseudogene TRBV3-2) and J usage is TRBJ1-1; 8 bases match TRBD1. V shed 2 bases, J shed 1 base, and the junction held 9 bases outside the gene matches. The CDR3 spans 17 residues. Germline values: CDR1 LGHDT, CDR2 YNNKEL (reference sequence). Written as DNA, the CDR3 is TGTGCCAGCAGCCAAATGGCTAGACAGGGGTGGAACACTGAAGCTTTCTTT. Translating it yields CASSQMARQGWNTEAFF.

Comment on this clone: Other DNA variants within this sample encode the same CDR3. The chain has TRBV2 and TRBJ1-1; D is unclear. In germline, CDR1 is SNHLY, CDR2 FYNNEI. The CDR3 runs to 13 residues. V was trimmed by 4 bases and J by 1 base, leaving 7 bases between them. DNA for the CDR3: TGTGCCAGCAGTGGTTCGAGGAACACTGAAGCTTTCTTT. This codes for CASSGSRNTEAFF.

Turning to this clone: Other DNA sequences of this sample code for an identical CDR3. J is TRBJ1-1 and V is TRBV11-3; D gene unclear. Deletions cut 3 bases from V and 2 bases from J, with 7 bases between. Germline lookup yields CDR1 SGHNT and CDR2 YENEEA. There are 13 residues in the CDR3. The CDR3 nucleotides are TGTGCCAGCAGCTTTTCGAGAAACACTGAAGCTTTCTTT. Its protein product is CASSFSRNTEAFF.

J is TRBJ2-5 and V is TRBV11-1; the D gene is possibly TRBD1 (5 bases). V was clipped by 3 bases and J by 2 bases, with 13 bases between them. Germline V CDR1 and CDR2: SGHAT, FQDESV (reference sequence). The CDR3 covers 15 residues. CDR3 loop: CASSLTWGPQETQYF. DNA for the CDR3: TGTGCCAGCAGCTTGACCTGGGGCCCACAAGAGACCCAGTACTTC.

This clone was seen more than once but under ten times. Distinct nucleotide sequences in the sample also encode this CDR3. V is TRBV12-3 or TRBV12-4 and J is TRBJ2-7; D gene unclear. This CDR3 has 11 residues. V gave up 4 bases and J gave up 3 bases, with 4 bases separating them. The CDR3 is CASSSFYEQYF. The CDR3 DNA sequence: TGTGCCAGCAGTTCCTTCTACGAGCAGTACTTC.

The V gene is TRBV11-3, the J gene TRBJ2-2; D remains ambiguous. CDR3 length equals 15 residues. V lost 5 bases, J lost 0 bases, and 10 bases lay in between. Germline V gene data show CDR1 as SGHNT and CDR2 as YENEEA. The CDR3 region has the DNA TGTGCCAGCAGCCCCGTGGGCACGAACACCGGGGAGCTGTTTTTT. This encodes CASSPVGTNTGELFF.

The chain couples TRBV6-2 or TRBV6-3 to TRBJ1-6; 9 nucleotides line up with TRBD1. The CDR3 length is 18 residues. The V segment lost 0 bases and the J segment 7 bases; nucleotides outside the gene matches: 10. CDR1 and CDR2 (germline): MNHEY, SVGEGT. The CDR3 reads CASSYSGTGRAGNSPLHF. The CDR3 DNA reads as TGTGCCAGCAGTTACTCCGGGACAGGGCGCGCGGGGAATTCACCCCTCCACTTT.

This chain connects TRBV13 to TRBJ2-1, with 8 bases that match TRBD1. Per the germline V gene, CDR1 is PRHDT and CDR2 is FYEKMQ (reference sequence). This CDR3 has 16 amino acids. The ends lost 5 bases at V and 10 bases at J; junction bases unmatched: 16. The CDR3 region has the DNA TGTGCCAGCAGCCCTATCAACGCCCAGGGGGCTGAGGAGCAGTTCTTC. Its protein is CASSPINAQGAEEQFF.

CDR3 protein: CATTRTENSPLHF. The CDR3 nucleotides read TGTGCCACCACTCGGACAGAAAATTCACCCCTCCACTTT. The chain employs TRBV6-5 and TRBJ1-6; tentatively, D is TRBD1 (6 bases). The V end was cut by 10 bases, the J end by 7 bases, with 14 bases between. Germline V CDR1 and CDR2: MNHEY, SVGAGI. The CDR3 spans 13 residues.

V usage is TRBV11-2 and J usage is TRBJ2-2; possibly TRBD2 for D (5 bases). The CDR3 is 13 residues long. Germline values: CDR1 SGHAT, CDR2 FQNNGV. The V gene lost 0 bases and the J gene lost 7 bases, with 6 bases spanning the gap. CDR3 sequence: CASSLDRDGELFF. The CDR3 coding sequence is TGTGCCAGCAGCTTAGATCGGGACGGGGAGCTGTTTTTT.

This chain uses TRBV5-1 with TRBJ2-1; 7 bases are shared with TRBD2. This CDR3 has 15 amino acids. V trimming: 5 bases; J trimming: 3 bases; junction bases outside the gene matches: 8. From germline, CDR1 is SGHRS and CDR2 YFSETQ. The CDR3 here is CASRFLASGYNEQFF. CDR3 coding DNA: TGCGCCAGCAGGTTCTTGGCTAGCGGCTACAATGAGCAGTTCTTC.

This clone was found once. The rearrangement joins TRBV27 to TRBJ2-7, with D unresolved. From germline, CDR1 is MNHEY and CDR2 SMNVEV (reference sequence). V gave up 4 bases and J gave up 6 bases, with 19 bases separating them. The CDR3 runs 15 residues. The CDR3 nucleotides read TGTGCCAGCAGTTCCGAATACGGATTTACGGGCGAGCAGTACTTC. Translation gives CASSSEYGFTGEQYF.

This clone is categorized as medium-sized. V usage is TRBV2 and J usage is TRBJ1-5; no clear D gene. The CDR3 is 14 amino acids. V lost 7 bases and J lost 1, with 11 bases in between. The germline CDR1 and CDR2 sequences are SNHLY and FYNNEI. The CDR3 here is CASKAGISNQPQHF. The CDR3 nucleotides read TGTGCCAGCAAAGCAGGTATAAGCAATCAGCCCCAGCATTTT.

This sequence joins TRBV27 and TRBJ2-3, with 9 bases that match TRBD2. Germline V gene sequence: CDR1 MNHEY, CDR2 SMNVEV (reference sequence). The CDR3 runs 16 residues. The ends lost 0 bases at V and 1 base at J; junction bases unmatched: 2. The CDR3 region is CASSLSGLAGTDTQYF. CDR3 bases: TGTGCCAGCAGTTTATCGGGACTAGCTGGCACAGATACGCAGTATTTT.

The chain has TRBV5-1 and TRBJ2-2; 9 nucleotides match TRBD2. This CDR3 is 17 amino acids long. V trimming: 0 bases; J trimming: 4 bases; junction bases outside the gene matches: 7. Per the germline V gene, CDR1 is SGHRS and CDR2 is YFSETQ. The CDR3 region has the DNA TGCGCCAGCAGCTTGGCCGAGCGGGGGGCAATCACCGGGGAGCTGTTTTTT. Translation: CASSLAERGAITGELFF.

For the CDR3, the DNA is TGTGCCAGCAGCCCCTTGGGGCCCGAAGCTTTCTTT. This translates into CASSPLGPEAFF. The chain couples TRBV7-6 to TRBJ1-1, with a weak D call TRBD1 (5 bases). Trimming left V 5 bases short and J 8 bases short, with 12 bases between. Germline V gene lookup returns CDR1 SGHVS and CDR2 FNYEAQ. The CDR3 has 12 residues.

The chain recombines TRBV21-1 with TRBJ1-5; the D call TRBD1 from the table was never checked on the DNA. TRBV21-1 is a pseudogene. The CDR3 is 16 amino acids. CDR3 in amino acids: CASSNNPSGCNQPQHF. The CDR3 bases are TGTGCCAGCAGCAATAATCCCTCAGGGTGCAATCAGCCCCAGCATTTT.

The chain couples TRBV5-1 to TRBJ1-6; 8 bases map to TRBD1. Germline CDR1 is SGHRS and CDR2 is YFSETQ. The ends lost 4 bases at V and 7 bases at J; junction bases unmatched: 7. The CDR3 length is 15 residues. The CDR3: CASSTTQGANSPLHF. In nucleotides, the CDR3 is TGCGCCAGCAGCACTACCCAGGGGGCGAATTCACCCCTCCACTTT.

The rearrangement joins TRBV19 to TRBJ1-1; tentative D call: TRBD1 (5 bases). There are 14 residues in the CDR3. CDR1 is LNHDA and CDR2 is SQIVND in the germline V gene (reference sequence). V lost 6 bases and J 8 bases, leaving 19 bases between the germline ends. The CDR3 reads CASSSGGGSVEAFF. The CDR3 DNA sequence: TGTGCCAGTAGCTCCGGGGGAGGTTCGGTCGAAGCTTTCTTT.

This chain links TRBV25-1 with TRBJ2-7, with 8 positions matching TRBD1. The CDR3 runs 18 residues. V dropped 5 bases and J dropped 2; count of bases not matched to a gene: 17. Per the germline V gene, CDR1 is MGHDK and CDR2 is SYGVNS. The CDR3 loop reads CASSREWTGSKPPYEQYF. Here the CDR3 DNA reads TGTGCCAGCAGTAGAGAGTGGACAGGGTCTAAACCACCCTACGAGCAGTACTTC.

The rearrangement uses TRBV30 and TRBJ1-6, with a weak D call TRBD1 (5 bases). The V end lost 2 bases, the J end lost 9 bases, and 11 bases lay between the germline ends. The CDR3 has 13 amino acids. The germline CDR1 and CDR2 sequences are GTSNPN and SVGIG (reference sequence). The CDR3 coding sequence is TGTGCCTGGAGTACGATAAGGGGTTCACCCCTCCACTTT. Translating it yields CAWSTIRGSPLHF.

The rearrangement uses TRBV4-1 and TRBJ2-1; 9 bases agree with TRBD1. CDR3 length equals 15 residues. The germline CDR1 and CDR2 sequences are MGHRA and YSYEKL. The V and J ends lost 3 bases and 4 bases, in that order; junction bases with no gene match: 4. The CDR3 sequence: CASSQGQGIYNEQFF. CDR3 bases: TGCGCCAGCAGCCAGGGACAGGGAATTTACAATGAGCAGTTCTTC.

The J gene is TRBJ1-4, the V gene TRBV7-9; 8 nucleotides line up with TRBD1. This CDR3 has 14 amino acids. Germline V gives CDR1 SEHNR, CDR2 FQNEAQ (reference sequence). After removal of 5 bases from V and 6 bases from J, the junction contained 5 bases not matched to a gene. CDR3 protein: CASSPDRGYEKLFF. CDR3 DNA sequence: TGTGCCAGCAGCCCAGACAGGGGTTATGAAAAACTGTTTTTT.